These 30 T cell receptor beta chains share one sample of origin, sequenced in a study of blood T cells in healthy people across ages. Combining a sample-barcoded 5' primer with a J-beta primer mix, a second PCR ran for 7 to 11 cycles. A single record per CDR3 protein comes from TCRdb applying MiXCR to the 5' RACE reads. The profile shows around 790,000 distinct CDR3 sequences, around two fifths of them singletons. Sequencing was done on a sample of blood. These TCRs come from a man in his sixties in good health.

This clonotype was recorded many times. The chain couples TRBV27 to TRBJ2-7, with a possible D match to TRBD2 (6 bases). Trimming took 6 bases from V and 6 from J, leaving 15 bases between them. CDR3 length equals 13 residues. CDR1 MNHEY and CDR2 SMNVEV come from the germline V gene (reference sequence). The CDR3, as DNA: TGTGCCAGCAGGCGGGACCTCAATGTCGAGCAGTACTTC. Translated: CASRRDLNVEQYF.

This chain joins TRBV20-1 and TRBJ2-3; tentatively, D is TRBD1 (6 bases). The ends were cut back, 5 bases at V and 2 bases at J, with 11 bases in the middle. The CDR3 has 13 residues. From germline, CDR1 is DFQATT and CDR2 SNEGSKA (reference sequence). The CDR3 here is CSAPGTFTDTQYF. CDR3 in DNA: TGCAGTGCTCCTGGGACATTCACAGATACGCAGTATTTT.

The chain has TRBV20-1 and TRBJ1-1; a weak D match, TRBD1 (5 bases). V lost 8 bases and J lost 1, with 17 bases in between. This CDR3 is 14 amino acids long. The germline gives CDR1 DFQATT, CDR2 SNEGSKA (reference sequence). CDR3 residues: CSRGRGLPNTEAFF. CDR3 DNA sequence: TGCAGTAGGGGCCGAGGGCTGCCGAACACTGAAGCTTTCTTT.

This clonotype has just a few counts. In DNA, the CDR3 is TGCAGTGCAAACCGGGCCCTAGGGGAAGAGACCCAGTACTTC. Protein product: CSANRALGEETQYF. The rearrangement uses TRBV20-1 and TRBJ2-5, with D maybe TRBD1 (5 bases). The germline CDR1 and CDR2 sequences are DFQATT and SNEGSKA (reference sequence). Deletions cut 6 bases from V and 3 bases from J, with 17 bases between. CDR3 size: 14 residues.

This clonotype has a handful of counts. In DNA, the CDR3 is TGTGCCAGCAGCTTAGATAGGGGGCGAGGGGCGTATGAGCAGTTCTTC. The encoded protein is CASSLDRGRGAYEQFF. This chain connects TRBV7-2 to TRBJ2-1, with 7 bases identical to TRBD1. Germline V gene data show CDR1 as SGHTA and CDR2 as FQGNSA. The V gene end was trimmed by 1 base and the J gene end by 8 bases; junction bases not matched to a gene: 11. The length of the CDR3 is 16 residues.

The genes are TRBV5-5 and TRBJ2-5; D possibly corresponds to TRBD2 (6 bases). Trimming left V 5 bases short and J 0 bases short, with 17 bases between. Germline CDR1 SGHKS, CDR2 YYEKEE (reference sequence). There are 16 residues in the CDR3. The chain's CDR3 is CASSQGGGGYQETQYF. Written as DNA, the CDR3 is TGTGCCAGCAGTCAAGGCGGTGGGGGGTACCAAGAGACCCAGTACTTC.

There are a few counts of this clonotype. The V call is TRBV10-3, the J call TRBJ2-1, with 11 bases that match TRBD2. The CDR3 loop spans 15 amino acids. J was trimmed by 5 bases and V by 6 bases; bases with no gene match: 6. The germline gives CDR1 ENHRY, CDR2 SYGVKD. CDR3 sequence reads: CAISQLAGDNNEQFF. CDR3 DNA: TGTGCCATCAGCCAACTAGCGGGGGATAACAATGAGCAGTTCTTC.

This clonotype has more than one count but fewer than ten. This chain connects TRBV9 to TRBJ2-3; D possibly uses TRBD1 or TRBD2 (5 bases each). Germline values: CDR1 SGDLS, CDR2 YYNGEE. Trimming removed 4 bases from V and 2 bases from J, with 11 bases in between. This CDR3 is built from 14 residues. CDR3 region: CASSNEGFTDTQYF. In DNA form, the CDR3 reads TGTGCCAGCAGCAATGAGGGGTTCACAGATACGCAGTATTTT.

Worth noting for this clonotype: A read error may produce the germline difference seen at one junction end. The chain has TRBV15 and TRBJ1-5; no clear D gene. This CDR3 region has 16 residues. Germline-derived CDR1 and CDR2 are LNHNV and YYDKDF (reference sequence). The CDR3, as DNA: TGTGCCGCCAGCAGAGCGGGCCCAGGTAGCAATCAGCCCCAGCATTTT. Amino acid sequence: CAASRAGPGSNQPQHF.

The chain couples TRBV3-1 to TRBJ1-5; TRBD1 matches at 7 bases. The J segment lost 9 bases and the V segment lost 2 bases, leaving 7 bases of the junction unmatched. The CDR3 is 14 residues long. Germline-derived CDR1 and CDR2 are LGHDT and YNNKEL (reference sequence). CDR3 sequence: CASSQIQGPGPQHF. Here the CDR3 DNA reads TGTGCCAGCAGCCAAATACAGGGGCCTGGGCCCCAGCATTTT.

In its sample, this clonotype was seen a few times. In DNA, the CDR3 is TGCGCCAGCAGCCAAGACGGCAGTCCACAAGAGACCCAGTACTTC. This gives the protein CASSQDGSPQETQYF. The V call is TRBV4-1, the J call TRBJ2-5; D not resolved. The CDR3 length is 15 residues. Per germline, CDR1 MGHRA and CDR2 YSYEKL. Trimming stripped 0 bases from V and 2 bases from J, with 10 bases between.

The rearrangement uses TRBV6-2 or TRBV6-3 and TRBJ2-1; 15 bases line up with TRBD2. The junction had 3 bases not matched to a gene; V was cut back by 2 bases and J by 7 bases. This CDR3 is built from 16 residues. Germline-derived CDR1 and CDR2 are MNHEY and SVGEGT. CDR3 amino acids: CASSYGTSGGLNEQFF. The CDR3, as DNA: TGTGCCAGCAGTTACGGGACTAGCGGGGGGCTTAATGAGCAGTTCTTC.

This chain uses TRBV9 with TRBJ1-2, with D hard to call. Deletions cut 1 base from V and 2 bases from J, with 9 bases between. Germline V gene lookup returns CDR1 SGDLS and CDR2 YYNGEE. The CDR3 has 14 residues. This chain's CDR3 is CASSVLDGNYGYTF. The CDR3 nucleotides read TGTGCCAGCAGCGTATTAGACGGAAACTATGGCTACACCTTC.

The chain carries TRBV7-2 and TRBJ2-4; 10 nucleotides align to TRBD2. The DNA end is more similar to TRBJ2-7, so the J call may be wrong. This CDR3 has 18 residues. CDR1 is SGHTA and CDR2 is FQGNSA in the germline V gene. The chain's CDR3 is CASSLTGLATTSGYEQYF. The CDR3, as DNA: TGTGCCAGCAGCTTAACGGGACTAGCGACGACCTCGGGCTACGAGCAGTACTTC.

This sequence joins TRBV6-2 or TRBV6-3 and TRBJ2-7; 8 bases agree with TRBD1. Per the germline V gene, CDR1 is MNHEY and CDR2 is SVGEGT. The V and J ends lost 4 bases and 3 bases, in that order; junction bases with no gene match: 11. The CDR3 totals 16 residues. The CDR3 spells CASSCQPGQGIYEQYF. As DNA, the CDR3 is TGTGCCAGCAGTTGCCAACCCGGACAGGGAATCTACGAGCAGTACTTC.

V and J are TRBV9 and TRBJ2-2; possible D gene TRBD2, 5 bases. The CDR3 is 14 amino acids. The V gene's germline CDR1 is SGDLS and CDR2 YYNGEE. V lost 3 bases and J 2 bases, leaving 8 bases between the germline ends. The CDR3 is CASSARLNTGELFF. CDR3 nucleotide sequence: TGTGCCAGCAGCGCCAGACTAAACACCGGGGAGCTGTTTTTT.

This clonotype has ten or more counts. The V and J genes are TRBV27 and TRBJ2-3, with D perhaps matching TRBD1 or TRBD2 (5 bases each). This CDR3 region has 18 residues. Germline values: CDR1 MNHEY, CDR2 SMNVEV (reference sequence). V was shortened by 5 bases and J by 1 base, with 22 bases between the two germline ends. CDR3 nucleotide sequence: TGTGCCAGCAGTCCCTGGGACGGACGTCGAACTGGCACAGATACGCAGTATTTT. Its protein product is CASSPWDGRRTGTDTQYF.

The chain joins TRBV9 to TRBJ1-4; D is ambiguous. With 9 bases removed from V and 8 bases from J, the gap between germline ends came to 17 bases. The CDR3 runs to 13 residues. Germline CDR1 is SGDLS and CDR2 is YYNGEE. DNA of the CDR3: TGTGCCACCAGTCTCGGGATCGGCGAAAAACTGTTTTTT. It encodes CATSLGIGEKLFF.

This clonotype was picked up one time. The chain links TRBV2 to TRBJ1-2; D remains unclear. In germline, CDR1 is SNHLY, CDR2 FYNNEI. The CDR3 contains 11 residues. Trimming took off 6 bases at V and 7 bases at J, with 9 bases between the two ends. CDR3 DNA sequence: TGTGCCAGCAGCCGCATGGGTGGCTACACCTTC. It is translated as CASSRMGGYTF.

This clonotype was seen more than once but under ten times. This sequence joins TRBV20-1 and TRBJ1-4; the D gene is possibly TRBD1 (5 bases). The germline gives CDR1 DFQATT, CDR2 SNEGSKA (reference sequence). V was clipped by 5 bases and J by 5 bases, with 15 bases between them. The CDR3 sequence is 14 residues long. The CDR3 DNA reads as TGCAGTGCTCCCCGACAGACGAAGAATGAAAAACTGTTTTTT. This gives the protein CSAPRQTKNEKLFF.

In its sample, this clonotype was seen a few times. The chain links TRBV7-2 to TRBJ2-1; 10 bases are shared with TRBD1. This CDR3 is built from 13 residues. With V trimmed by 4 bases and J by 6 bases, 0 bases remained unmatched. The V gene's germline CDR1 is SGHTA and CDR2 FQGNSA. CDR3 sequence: CASSWDRGNEQFF. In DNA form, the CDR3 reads TGTGCCAGCAGCTGGGACAGGGGCAATGAGCAGTTCTTC.

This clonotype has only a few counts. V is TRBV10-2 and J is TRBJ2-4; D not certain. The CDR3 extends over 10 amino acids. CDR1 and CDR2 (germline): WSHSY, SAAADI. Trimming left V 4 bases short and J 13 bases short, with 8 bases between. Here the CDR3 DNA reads TGCGCCAGCAGTGGCACTTGGCAGTACTTC. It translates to CASSGTWQYF.

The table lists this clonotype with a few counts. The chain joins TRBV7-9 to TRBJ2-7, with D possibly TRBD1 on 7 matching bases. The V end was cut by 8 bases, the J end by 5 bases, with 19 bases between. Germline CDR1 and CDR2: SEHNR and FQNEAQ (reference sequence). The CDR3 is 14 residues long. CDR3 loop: CASGGTAASHEQYF. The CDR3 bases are TGTGCCAGCGGAGGGACAGCGGCAAGCCACGAGCAGTACTTC.

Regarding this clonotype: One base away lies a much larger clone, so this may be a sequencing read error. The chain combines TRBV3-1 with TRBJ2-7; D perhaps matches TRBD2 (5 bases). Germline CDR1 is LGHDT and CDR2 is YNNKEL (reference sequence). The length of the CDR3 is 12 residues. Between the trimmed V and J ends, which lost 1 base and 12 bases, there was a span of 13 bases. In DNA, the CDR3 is TGTGCCAGCAGCCAAGGAGACATAGGGAGGTACTTC. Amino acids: CASSQGDIGRYF.

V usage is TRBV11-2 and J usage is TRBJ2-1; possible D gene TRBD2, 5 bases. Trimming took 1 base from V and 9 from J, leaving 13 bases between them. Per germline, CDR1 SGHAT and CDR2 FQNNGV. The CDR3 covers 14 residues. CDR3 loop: CASSLVPAEGEQFF. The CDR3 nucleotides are TGTGCCAGCAGCTTAGTCCCGGCAGAGGGTGAGCAGTTCTTC.

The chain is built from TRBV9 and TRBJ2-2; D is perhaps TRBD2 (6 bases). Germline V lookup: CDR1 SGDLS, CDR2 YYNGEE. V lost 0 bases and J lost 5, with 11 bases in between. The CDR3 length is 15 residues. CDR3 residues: CASSVDPGGTGELFF. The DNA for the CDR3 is TGTGCCAGCAGCGTAGATCCCGGAGGGACCGGGGAGCTGTTTTTT.

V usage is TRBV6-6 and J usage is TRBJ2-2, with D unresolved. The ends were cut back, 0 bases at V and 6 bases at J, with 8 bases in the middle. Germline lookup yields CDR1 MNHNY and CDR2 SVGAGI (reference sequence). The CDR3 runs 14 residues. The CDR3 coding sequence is TGTGCCAGCAGTTACTCGAGTGGGGCCGGGGAGCTGTTTTTT. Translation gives CASSYSSGAGELFF.

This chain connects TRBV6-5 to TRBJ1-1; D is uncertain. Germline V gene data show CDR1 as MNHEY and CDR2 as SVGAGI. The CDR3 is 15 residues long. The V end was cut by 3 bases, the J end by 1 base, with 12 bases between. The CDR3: CASSYSTQRNTEAFF. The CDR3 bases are TGTGCCAGCAGTTATTCGACTCAAAGGAACACTGAAGCTTTCTTT.

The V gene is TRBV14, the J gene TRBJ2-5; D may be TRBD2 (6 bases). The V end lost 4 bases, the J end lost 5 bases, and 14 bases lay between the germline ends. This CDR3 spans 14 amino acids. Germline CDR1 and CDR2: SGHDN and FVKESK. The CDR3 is CASSLGLSIETQYF. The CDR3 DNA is TGTGCCAGCAGCCTGGGACTCTCGATTGAGACCCAGTACTTC.

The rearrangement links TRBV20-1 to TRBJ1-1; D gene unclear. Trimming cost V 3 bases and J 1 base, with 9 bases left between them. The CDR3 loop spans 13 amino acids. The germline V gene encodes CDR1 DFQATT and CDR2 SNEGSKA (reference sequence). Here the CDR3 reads CSARPRRNTEAFF. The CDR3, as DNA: TGCAGTGCTAGGCCTAGGCGGAACACTGAAGCTTTCTTT.